This T cell receptor (beta chain) is drawn from a study of siplizumab effects on memory and regulatory T cells. Regarding the study as a whole: Alloreactive sequences tracing back to unstimulated CD4+ memory cells fell significantly with siplizumab. Roughly 80-97% of proliferating CD4+ or CD8+ clones defied assignment to a naive or memory phenotype. Suppression by proliferating Tregs derived from siplizumab cultures was not verified. Mappable alloreactive CD4+ clones came from Treg cells 68.8% of the time on average with siplizumab, against approximately 25% in controls.

This CDR3 comprises 17 residues. In germline, CDR1 is SGDLS, CDR2 YYNGEE. V gave up 0 bases and J gave up 3 bases, with 16 bases separating them. Comment on this clone: The target antigen is unknown.

Profiled with immunoSEQ multiplex PCR; TCRdb holds only in-frame clones, not every one. The profile covers tens of thousands of clones, with about nine tenths appearing a single time and under 2% taken by the ten largest. The receptor's source is a human donor in good health. This chain joins TRBV9 and TRBJ1-3; tentatively, D is TRBD1 (6 bases). Source material: Tregs sorted from blood. The CDR3 nucleotides read TGTGCCAGCAGCGTAGAGGGGGTGGGGATAGTTGGAAACACCATATATTTT. Encoded protein: CASSVEGVGIVGNTIYF. Together with reference TRBV9 and TRBJ1-3, the CDR3 gives the full variable domain: DSGVTQTPKHLITATGQRVTLRCSPRSGDLSVYWYQQSLDQGLQFLIQYYNGEERAKGNILERFSAQQFPDLHSELNLSSLELGDSALYFCASSVEGVGIVGNTIYFGEGSWLTVV.